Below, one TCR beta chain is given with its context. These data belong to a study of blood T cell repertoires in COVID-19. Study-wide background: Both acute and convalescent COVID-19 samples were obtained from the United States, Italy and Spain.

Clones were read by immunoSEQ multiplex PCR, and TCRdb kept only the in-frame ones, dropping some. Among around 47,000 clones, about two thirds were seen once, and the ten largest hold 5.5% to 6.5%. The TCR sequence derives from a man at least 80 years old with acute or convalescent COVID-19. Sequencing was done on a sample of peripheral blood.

Written as DNA, the CDR3 is TGCGCCAGCAGCTTGAACAGGGGCTATGAGCAGTTCTTC. This encodes CASSLNRGYEQFF. V usage is TRBV5-1 and J usage is TRBJ2-1; TRBD1 matches 7 bases. Looked up from germline, CDR1 is SGHRS and CDR2 is YFSETQ. V was clipped by 1 base and J by 8 bases; unmatched bases: 3. This CDR3 is 13 amino acids long.